The sequence of this T cell receptor (beta chain) was determined in a study of T cell responses to AZD1222 COVID-19 vaccine. Study-wide findings and caveats: Donor demographics were predominantly white British with a female majority; clonal diversity may be underestimated.

Germline V lookup: CDR1 LGHDT, CDR2 YNNKEL (reference sequence). V lost 3 bases and J lost 4; bases outside the gene matches: 5. The CDR3 is made up of 14 amino acids. Assay used: immunoSEQ multiplex PCR; TCRdb lists only in-frame clones, some missing. Of over 120,000 clones listed, approximately 94% were seen once; the top ten hold more than 8%. A note on this clone: Its antigen is currently unknown.

The source of this sequence is an adult in good health. The sequencing here drew on peripheral blood, taken on day 0 of AZD1222 vaccination. The chain carries TRBV3-1 (or the pseudogene TRBV3-2) and TRBJ1-2, with 7 bases that match TRBD1. Here the CDR3 reads CASSHPDRIYGYTF. DNA for the CDR3: TGTGCCAGCAGCCACCCGGACAGGATCTATGGCTACACCTTC.